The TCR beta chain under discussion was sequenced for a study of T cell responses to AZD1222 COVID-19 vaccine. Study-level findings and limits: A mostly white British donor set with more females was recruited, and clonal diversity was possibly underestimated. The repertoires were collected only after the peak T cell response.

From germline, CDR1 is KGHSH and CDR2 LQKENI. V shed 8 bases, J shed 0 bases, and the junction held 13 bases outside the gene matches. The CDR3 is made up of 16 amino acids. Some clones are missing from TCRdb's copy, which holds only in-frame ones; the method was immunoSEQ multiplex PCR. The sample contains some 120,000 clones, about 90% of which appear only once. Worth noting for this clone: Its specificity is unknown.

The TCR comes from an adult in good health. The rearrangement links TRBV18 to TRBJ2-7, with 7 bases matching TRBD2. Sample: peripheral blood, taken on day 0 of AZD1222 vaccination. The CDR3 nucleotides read TGTGCCAGCCGACCGCCCCAGGGCGGGAGCTCCTACGAGCAGTACTTC. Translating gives CASRPPQGGSSYEQYF.